This T cell receptor beta chain was profiled in a study of cytomegalovirus exposure and HLA in healthy donors. General study points: In most subjects, TCR beta sequences reportedly gave accurate predictions of HLA-A and HLA-B alleles.

Primers for the PCR totalled 60 Vbeta and 13 Jbeta. The repertoire was sequenced with immunoSEQ multiplex PCR; TCRdb's copy has only in-frame clones and lacks some. The repertoire includes more than 80,000 clones, around 59% of them detected once, and 2.3% sits in the top ten. Everyone who donated was a healthy bone marrow donor. Comments on this clone: Its antigen is as yet unknown.

Germline V gives CDR1 SGHNT, CDR2 YYREEE (reference sequence). The CDR3 length is 17 residues. Trimming at V came to 4 bases and at J to 4 bases, leaving 11 bases not matched to a gene. Input material: PBMCs. This clonotype originated in a human donor in good health. The chain carries TRBV5-4 and TRBJ2-3; 11 nucleotides agree with TRBD2. CDR3 loop: CASSPIAGGKGADTQYF. The CDR3 DNA sequence: TGTGCCAGCAGCCCAATAGCGGGGGGGAAAGGTGCAGATACGCAGTATTTT.